One TCR beta chain is described in this entry. Trimming cost V 0 bases and J 7 bases, with 1 base left between them. Germline CDR1 SGHAT, CDR2 FQNNGV. CDR3 size: 10 residues. This entry is derived from a study of control samples from healthy donors and cancer patients. Assay used: immunoSEQ multiplex PCR; TCRdb lists only in-frame clones, some missing. The data show around 53,000 clones, about nine tenths seen once. The clonotype originates from a man in his 60s with head and neck cancer. The chain couples TRBV11-2 to TRBJ2-7; no clear D gene. The sequenced sample consisted of PBMCs. CDR3 in amino acids: CASSLEEQYF. DNA for the CDR3: TGTGCCAGCAGCTTAGAAGAGCAGTACTTC.